This passage covers 12 T cell receptor beta chains from one sample sequenced in a study of regulatory T cells in long-lasting Graves disease. Time point denoted: newly diagnosed GD, antithyroid drugs for less than 3 months. Preparation of the TCR library used RNA extracted from PBMCs. Assembly of TCR beta libraries relied on iRepertoire HTBI primers together with Arm-PCR of CDR3 regions. TCRdb called the multiplex PCR reads again in MiXCR, with one record for every CDR3 protein. The repertoire holds about 500,000 distinct CDR3 sequences, about 12% seen once, with almost 9% in the top ten. Separately, the same data were catalogued under a study of T cells in Graves' hyperthyroidism and ophthalmopathy.

Sample: peripheral blood mononuclear cells (PBMCs), taken at new diagnosis, from a patient treated with antithyroid drugs. These receptors all come from a woman aged 25 to 45 with Graves disease.

This clonotype was observed many times. V is TRBV28 and J is TRBJ2-2, with D possibly TRBD1 on 6 matching bases. The CDR3 is made up of 15 amino acids. Germline lookup yields CDR1 MDHEN and CDR2 SYDVKM. V lost 6 bases and J 0 bases, leaving 11 bases between the germline ends. The CDR3 region has the DNA TGTGCCAGCAGCCCGCGGACAGCGAACACCGGGGAGCTGTTTTTT. This encodes CASSPRTANTGELFF.

The chain recombines TRBV6-5 with TRBJ2-2; D perhaps matches TRBD1 (5 bases). Germline CDR1 and CDR2: MNHEY and SVGAGI. This CDR3 region has 15 residues. The V end was cut by 2 bases, the J end by 4 bases, with 11 bases between. The CDR3 region has the DNA TGTGCCAGCAGTTACCCCGGTCAGGGCACCGGGGAGCTGTTTTTT. This gives the protein CASSYPGQGTGELFF.

This clonotype was observed at least ten times. The J gene is TRBJ2-1, the V gene TRBV2, with D possibly matching TRBD1 (5 bases). The V gene lost 0 bases and the J gene lost 0 bases, with 9 bases spanning the gap. Germline V CDR1 and CDR2: SNHLY, FYNNEI. The CDR3 runs 16 residues. The CDR3 coding sequence is TGTGCCAGCAGTGAAGCAGGGGTTTCCTCCTACAATGAGCAGTTCTTC. Translation gives CASSEAGVSSYNEQFF.

This clonotype was seen a handful of times. V gene TRBV20-1 combines with J gene TRBJ1-2; 7 bases are shared with TRBD1. Per germline, CDR1 DFQATT and CDR2 SNEGSKA (reference sequence). J gave up 6 bases and V 2 bases, and 3 bases lay outside the gene matches. The length of the CDR3 is 12 residues. Here the CDR3 DNA reads TGCAGTGCTAGACCAGACAGGGATGGCTACACCTTC. Translation: CSARPDRDGYTF.

This clonotype was detected a few times. The V and J genes are TRBV7-9 and TRBJ2-3, with 8 bases that match TRBD2. This CDR3 spans 17 amino acids. Unmatched junction bases numbered 11, after V lost 4 bases and J lost 2 bases. Germline V gene sequence: CDR1 SEHNR, CDR2 FQNEAQ (reference sequence). CDR3 sequence reads: CASSSYPGLGPTDTQYF. DNA for the CDR3: TGTGCCAGCAGCTCATATCCGGGACTAGGCCCCACAGATACGCAGTATTTT.

About this clonotype itself: The conserved phenylalanine or tryptophan normally closing the CDR3 is absent here, so this likely arose from a read error. The chain recombines TRBV3-1 with TRBJ2-1; D is ambiguous. The CDR3 sequence is 13 residues long. Germline CDR1 is LGHDT and CDR2 is YNNKEL (reference sequence). As DNA, the CDR3 is TGTGCCAGCATCCAATATTACAACAATGAGCAGTTCGTC. Residues: CASIQYYNNEQFV.

The sample holds a few counts of this clonotype. J is TRBJ2-2 and V is TRBV5-4, with TRBD2 matching 11 bases. V lost 3 bases to trimming and J lost 1 base; unmatched junction nucleotides: 5. In germline, CDR1 is SGHNT, CDR2 YYREEE (reference sequence). This CDR3 spans 17 amino acids. In DNA form, the CDR3 reads TGTGCCAGCAGCTCGGGACTAGCGGCACTGAACACCGGGGAGCTGTTTTTT. Translating it yields CASSSGLAALNTGELFF.

Turning to this clonotype: This could be a read error, since a much larger clone is one nucleotide away. The V and J genes are TRBV24-1 and TRBJ2-2; D remains unclear. Germline V gene data show CDR1 as KGHDR and CDR2 as SFDVKD. CDR3 size: 14 residues. The CDR3 loop reads CATSGLQETGELFF. DNA for the CDR3: TGTGCCACCAGTGGTTTGCAAGAAACCGGGGAGCTGTTTTTT.

This clonotype was seen at least ten times. This chain uses TRBV6-1 with TRBJ1-5, with no clear D. The germline V gene encodes CDR1 MNHNS and CDR2 SASEGT. This CDR3 spans 18 amino acids. V shed 2 bases and J shed 3 bases, with 20 bases lying between them. The CDR3 bases are TGTGCCAGCAGTGAAATCTACTATCCGGACCTTAACAATCAGCCCCAGCATTTT. It specifies CASSEIYYPDLNNQPQHF.

This clonotype was seen at least ten times. In DNA, the CDR3 is TGTGCTAGTGGTTCGGGGACTAGGGGGACCCAGTACTTC. It specifies CASGSGTRGTQYF. The chain has TRBV12-5 and TRBJ2-5; 8 bases line up with TRBD2. This CDR3 region has 13 residues. J gave up 7 bases and V 4 bases, and 5 bases lay outside the gene matches. CDR1 LGHNT and CDR2 FRNRAP come from the germline V gene.

About this clonotype itself: Only one base separates this from a far larger clonotype, so it likely reflects a read error. Likely a read error: the CDR3 ends without its conserved phenylalanine or tryptophan. No DNA is shown, since the ends of the CDR3 on it are uncertain; the CDR3 is the one TCRdb lists. The chain joins TRBV11-1 to TRBJ2-3; the listed D gene, TRBD1, was not tested against the DNA. Germline V lookup: CDR1 SGHAT, CDR2 FQDESV (reference sequence). The CDR3 is 13 amino acids long, termini counted. The CDR3 spells CASTVGFTGEQYL.

Ten or more counts support this clonotype. The chain uses TRBV28 and TRBJ2-7; D is perhaps TRBD1 (5 bases). CDR1 and CDR2 from the germline V gene are MDHEN and SYDVKM. The CDR3 spans 13 residues. Between the trimmed V and J ends, which lost 6 bases and 2 bases, there was a span of 11 bases. CDR3 amino acids: CASSQDTTYEQYF. For the CDR3, the DNA is TGTGCCAGCAGCCAGGACACTACCTACGAGCAGTACTTC.